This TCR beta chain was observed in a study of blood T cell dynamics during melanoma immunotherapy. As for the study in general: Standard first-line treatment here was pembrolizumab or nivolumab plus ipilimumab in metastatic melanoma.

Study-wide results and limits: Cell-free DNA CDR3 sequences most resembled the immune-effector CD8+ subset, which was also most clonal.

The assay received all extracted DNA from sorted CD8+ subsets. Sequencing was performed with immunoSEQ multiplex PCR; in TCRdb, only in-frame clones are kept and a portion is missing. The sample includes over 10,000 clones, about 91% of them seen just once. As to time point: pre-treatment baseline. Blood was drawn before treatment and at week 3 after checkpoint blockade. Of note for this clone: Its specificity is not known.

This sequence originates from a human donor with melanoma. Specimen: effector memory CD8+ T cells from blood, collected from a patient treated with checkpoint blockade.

The CDR3 loop reads CASSLDGEWEQYF. As DNA, the CDR3 is TGTGCCAGCAGCTTAGACGGAGAGTGGGAGCAGTACTTC. The chain couples TRBV5-4 to TRBJ2-7; D gene unclear. The germline gives CDR1 SGHNT, CDR2 YYREEE (reference sequence). V was shortened by 2 bases and J by 7 bases, with 13 bases between the two germline ends. The CDR3 extends over 13 amino acids.